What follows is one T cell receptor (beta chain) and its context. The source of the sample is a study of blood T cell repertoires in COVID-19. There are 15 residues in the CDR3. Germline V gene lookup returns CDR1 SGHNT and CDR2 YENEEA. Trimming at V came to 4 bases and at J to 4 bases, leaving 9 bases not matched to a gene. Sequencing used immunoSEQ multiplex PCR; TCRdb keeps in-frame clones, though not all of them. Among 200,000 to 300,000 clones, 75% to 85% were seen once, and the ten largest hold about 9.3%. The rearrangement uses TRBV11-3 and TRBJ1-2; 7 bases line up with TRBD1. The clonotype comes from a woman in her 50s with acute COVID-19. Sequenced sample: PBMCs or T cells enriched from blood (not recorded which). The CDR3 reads CASSYGQDFLYGYTF. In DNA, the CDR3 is TGTGCCAGCAGCTACGGACAGGACTTCCTCTATGGCTACACCTTC.